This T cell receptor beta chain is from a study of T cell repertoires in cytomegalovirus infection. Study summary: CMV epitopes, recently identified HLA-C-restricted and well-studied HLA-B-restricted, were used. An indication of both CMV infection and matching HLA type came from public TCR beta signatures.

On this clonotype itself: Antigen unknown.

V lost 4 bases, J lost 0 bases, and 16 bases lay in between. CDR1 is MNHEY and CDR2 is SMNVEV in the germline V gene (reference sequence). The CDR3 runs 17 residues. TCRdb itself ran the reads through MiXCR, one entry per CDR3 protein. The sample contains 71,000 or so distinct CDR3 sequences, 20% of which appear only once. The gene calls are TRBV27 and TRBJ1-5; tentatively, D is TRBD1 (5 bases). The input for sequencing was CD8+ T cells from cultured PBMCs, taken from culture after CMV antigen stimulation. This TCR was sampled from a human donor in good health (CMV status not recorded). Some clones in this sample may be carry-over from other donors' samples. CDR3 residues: CASSSLPGGYSNQPQHF. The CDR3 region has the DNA TGTGCCAGCAGTTCTCTCCCGGGGGGGTATAGCAATCAGCCCCAGCATTTT.